Listed below are T cell receptor beta chains from one sample, sequenced in a study of blood T cell repertoires in COVID-19. Only in-frame clones appear in the TCRdb table, and some are missing; sequencing was by immunoSEQ multiplex PCR. Seen here are some 51,000 clones, approximately 90% observed once, and the top ten hold approximately 6%. Sequencing was performed on peripheral blood. The receptors come from a man aged 40-49 years with acute or convalescent COVID-19. Each CDR3 is given with its conserved first and last residue. Each record gives: clone size, V gene, J gene, D gene, CDR3 protein, CDR3 DNA. A D gene is named only where the DNA matches it firmly. Clone size is shown for a subset of rows, as once, few, many or a class of expanded clone.

clone size: .; V gene: TRBV3-1/TRBV3-2; J gene: TRBJ2-7; D gene: TRBD2; CDR3 protein: CASSQEGGRRYEQYF; CDR3 DNA: TGTGCCAGCAGCCAAGAAGGCGGGAGGAGATACGAGCAGTACTTC
clone size: .; V gene: TRBV18; J gene: TRBJ2-1; D gene: TRBD1; CDR3 protein: CASSPVGTGAYNEQFF; CDR3 DNA: TGTGCCAGCTCACCAGTAGGGACAGGGGCGTACAATGAGCAGTTCTTC
clone size: .; V gene: TRBV7-2; J gene: TRBJ2-5; D gene: .; CDR3 protein: CASSLLSAETQYF; CDR3 DNA: TGTGCCAGCAGCTTATTGAGCGCGGAGACCCAGTACTTC
clone size: .; V gene: TRBV24-1; J gene: TRBJ1-2; D gene: TRBD1; CDR3 protein: CATSDTRQGAYGYTF; CDR3 DNA: TGTGCCACCAGTGATACGCGACAGGGGGCCTATGGCTACACCTTC
clone size: .; V gene: TRBV5-1; J gene: TRBJ2-7; D gene: TRBD1; CDR3 protein: CASSLGLGQGIYEQYF; CDR3 DNA: TGCGCCAGCAGCCTCGGACTGGGACAGGGGATTTACGAGCAGTACTTC
clone size: .; V gene: TRBV7-9; J gene: TRBJ2-6; D gene: .; CDR3 protein: CASSLVPRTAGEANVLTF; CDR3 DNA: TGTGCCAGCAGCTTAGTTCCGAGGACAGCAGGAGAGGCCAACGTCCTGACTTTC
clone size: .; V gene: TRBV12-5; J gene: TRBJ1-4; D gene: TRBD1; CDR3 protein: CASGLARTGGNEKLFF; CDR3 DNA: TGTGCTAGTGGTTTGGCCCGGACAGGGGGCAATGAAAAACTGTTTTTT
clone size: .; V gene: TRBV29-1; J gene: TRBJ1-2; D gene: .; CDR3 protein: CSVEGRDDYGYTF; CDR3 DNA: TGCAGCGTTGAAGGCAGGGATGACTATGGCTACACCTTC
clone size: .; V gene: TRBV9; J gene: TRBJ2-5; D gene: TRBD2; CDR3 protein: CASSVSSGRARVETQYF; CDR3 DNA: TGTGCCAGCAGCGTGTCTAGCGGGAGGGCCAGGGTAGAGACCCAGTACTTC
clone size: .; V gene: TRBV4-1; J gene: TRBJ2-7; D gene: TRBD1; CDR3 protein: CASSQERTRDRSYEQYF; CDR3 DNA: TGCGCCAGCAGCCAAGAACGAACCCGGGACAGGTCCTACGAGCAGTACTTC
clone size: .; V gene: TRBV25-1; J gene: TRBJ2-2; D gene: .; CDR3 protein: CASSELAGEAPSTGELFF; CDR3 DNA: TGTGCCAGCAGTGAATTGGCCGGAGAGGCCCCTAGCACCGGGGAGCTGTTTTTT
clone size: .; V gene: TRBV5-6; J gene: TRBJ1-2; D gene: TRBD1; CDR3 protein: CASSTDRGLYGYTF; CDR3 DNA: TGTGCCAGCAGCACCGACAGGGGGCTATATGGCTACACCTTC
clone size: .; V gene: TRBV4-3; J gene: TRBJ2-3; D gene: .; CDR3 protein: CASSQGVSGTDTQYF; CDR3 DNA: TGCGCCAGCAGCCAAGGGGTTAGCGGCACAGATACGCAGTATTTT
clone size: .; V gene: TRBV28; J gene: TRBJ1-4; D gene: TRBD1; CDR3 protein: CASSPYRGTNEKLFF; CDR3 DNA: TGTGCCAGCAGTCCCTACAGGGGTACTAATGAAAAACTGTTTTTT
clone size: .; V gene: TRBV30; J gene: TRBJ1-2; D gene: .; CDR3 protein: CAWSGQVIGYTF; CDR3 DNA: TGTGCCTGGAGTGGTCAGGTGATAGGCTACACCTTC
clone size: once; V gene: TRBV29-1; J gene: TRBJ2-1; D gene: TRBD2; CDR3 protein: CSALRGDGSYNEQFF; CDR3 DNA: TGCAGCGCCCTCCGGGGGGACGGGTCCTACAATGAGCAGTTCTTC
clone size: .; V gene: TRBV11-3; J gene: TRBJ1-2; D gene: .; CDR3 protein: CASSSAGRQGYTF; CDR3 DNA: TGTGCCAGCAGCTCGGCAGGGCGGCAAGGCTACACCTTC
clone size: .; V gene: TRBV5-1; J gene: TRBJ2-2; D gene: TRBD1; CDR3 protein: CASSPGYRGVGELFF; CDR3 DNA: TGCGCCAGCAGCCCGGGATACAGGGGCGTCGGGGAGCTGTTTTTT
clone size: .; V gene: TRBV19; J gene: TRBJ2-5; D gene: .; CDR3 protein: CASSRTPQGETQYF; CDR3 DNA: TGTGCCAGTAGTAGAACCCCCCAGGGGGAGACCCAGTACTTC
clone size: .; V gene: TRBV30; J gene: TRBJ1-2; D gene: TRBD1; CDR3 protein: CAWGRQGVGGYTF; CDR3 DNA: TGTGCCTGGGGACGACAGGGAGTGGGTGGCTACACCTTC
clone size: .; V gene: TRBV7-9; J gene: TRBJ2-1; D gene: TRBD2; CDR3 protein: CASSRLAGRVNEQFF; CDR3 DNA: TGTGCCAGCAGCCGACTAGCAGGGAGGGTAAATGAGCAGTTCTTC
clone size: .; V gene: TRBV2; J gene: TRBJ2-2; D gene: TRBD2; CDR3 protein: CASSSGTSGLPGELFF; CDR3 DNA: TGTGCCAGCAGTTCCGGGACTAGCGGGCTCCCCGGGGAGCTGTTTTTT
clone size: .; V gene: TRBV14; J gene: TRBJ1-1; D gene: .; CDR3 protein: CASSQDLSTEAFF; CDR3 DNA: TGTGCCAGCAGCCAAGATCTATCAACTGAAGCTTTCTTT
clone size: .; V gene: TRBV6-4; J gene: TRBJ2-1; D gene: .; CDR3 protein: CASSARRDTEQFF; CDR3 DNA: TGTGCCAGCAGCGCCCGCCGGGACACTGAGCAGTTCTTC
clone size: once; V gene: TRBV4-1; J gene: TRBJ2-1; D gene: .; CDR3 protein: CASSQAGNLYNEQFF; CDR3 DNA: TGCGCCAGCAGCCAAGCGGGAAACCTCTACAATGAGCAGTTCTTC
clone size: .; V gene: TRBV27; J gene: TRBJ2-1; D gene: .; CDR3 protein: CASSPRDWQNEQFF; CDR3 DNA: TGTGCCAGCAGTCCCCGGGACTGGCAAAATGAGCAGTTCTTC
clone size: once; V gene: TRBV3-1/TRBV3-2; J gene: TRBJ1-2; D gene: .; CDR3 protein: CASSLLDRTTNYGYTF; CDR3 DNA: TGTGCCAGCAGCCTCCTGGACAGAACCACTAACTATGGCTACACCTTC
clone size: .; V gene: TRBV12-5; J gene: TRBJ2-7; D gene: TRBD2; CDR3 protein: CASGDSGRTYEQYF; CDR3 DNA: TGTGCTAGTGGCGATAGCGGGAGGACCTACGAGCAGTACTTC
clone size: .; V gene: TRBV9; J gene: TRBJ2-1; D gene: .; CDR3 protein: CASSALPGINEQFF; CDR3 DNA: TGTGCCAGCAGCGCCCTCCCCGGGATCAATGAGCAGTTCTTC
clone size: .; V gene: TRBV11-3; J gene: TRBJ2-2; D gene: .; CDR3 protein: CASGPSGANTGELFF; CDR3 DNA: TGTGCCAGCGGCCCATCGGGGGCGAACACCGGGGAGCTGTTTTTT
clone size: .; V gene: TRBV10-3; J gene: TRBJ1-3; D gene: .; CDR3 protein: CAVSGNTIYF; CDR3 DNA: TGTGCCGTCTCCGGAAACACCATATATTTT
clone size: .; V gene: TRBV4-2; J gene: TRBJ1-6; D gene: .; CDR3 protein: CASSQGQGRAPLHF; CDR3 DNA: TGTGCCAGCAGCCAAGGTCAGGGGAGGGCACCCCTCCACTTT
clone size: .; V gene: TRBV11-2; J gene: TRBJ2-2; D gene: .; CDR3 protein: CASSFHRVANTGELFF; CDR3 DNA: TGTGCCAGCAGCTTTCACAGGGTGGCGAACACCGGGGAGCTGTTTTTT
clone size: once; V gene: TRBV24-1; J gene: TRBJ2-1; D gene: .; CDR3 protein: CATSDPDKKYNEQFF; CDR3 DNA: TGTGCCACCAGTGATCCGGACAAGAAATACAATGAGCAGTTCTTC
clone size: .; V gene: TRBV7-9; J gene: TRBJ2-7; D gene: TRBD2; CDR3 protein: CASSPGTSIGYEQYF; CDR3 DNA: TGTGCCAGCAGCCCGGGGACTAGTATAGGCTACGAGCAGTACTTC
clone size: .; V gene: TRBV19; J gene: TRBJ2-4; D gene: TRBD2; CDR3 protein: CASSPSGNSGAKNIQYF; CDR3 DNA: TGTGCCAGTAGTCCTAGCGGAAATTCGGGAGCCAAAAACATTCAGTACTTC
clone size: .; V gene: TRBV18; J gene: TRBJ2-1; D gene: TRBD1; CDR3 protein: CASSPMDRGEQFF; CDR3 DNA: TGTGCCAGCTCACCGATGGACAGGGGTGAGCAGTTCTTC
clone size: once; V gene: TRBV7-9; J gene: TRBJ1-2; D gene: TRBD1; CDR3 protein: CASSPTDRVDGYTF; CDR3 DNA: TGTGCCAGCAGCCCGACGGACAGGGTGGATGGCTACACCTTC
clone size: .; V gene: TRBV5-8; J gene: TRBJ1-2; D gene: .; CDR3 protein: CASSPHRARINYGYTF; CDR3 DNA: TGTGCCAGCAGCCCGCACAGGGCTAGAATTAACTATGGCTACACCTTC
clone size: .; V gene: TRBV5-1; J gene: TRBJ1-5; D gene: TRBD1; CDR3 protein: CASSFSGGSQPQHF; CDR3 DNA: TGCGCCAGCAGCTTCTCAGGGGGGAGTCAGCCCCAGCATTTT
clone size: .; V gene: TRBV24-1; J gene: TRBJ2-1; D gene: TRBD2; CDR3 protein: CATSGLPGLAGGSSYNEQFF; CDR3 DNA: TGTGCCACCAGTGGCTTACCGGGACTAGCGGGAGGATCTTCCTACAATGAGCAGTTCTTC
clone size: once; V gene: TRBV29-1; J gene: TRBJ1-1; D gene: TRBD1; CDR3 protein: CSAGTANTEAFF; CDR3 DNA: TGCAGCGCCGGGACAGCGAACACTGAAGCTTTCTTT
clone size: .; V gene: TRBV25-1; J gene: TRBJ2-5; D gene: TRBD1; CDR3 protein: CASSAEGGEDYQETQYF; CDR3 DNA: TGTGCCAGCAGTGCCGAAGGGGGCGAAGACTACCAAGAGACCCAGTACTTC
clone size: .; V gene: TRBV15; J gene: TRBJ2-1; D gene: TRBD1; CDR3 protein: CATSRPGQGDNEQFF; CDR3 DNA: TGTGCCACCAGCAGGCCGGGACAGGGAGACAATGAGCAGTTCTTC
clone size: .; V gene: TRBV6-5; J gene: TRBJ1-2; D gene: .; CDR3 protein: CASSYSVRGQEYGYTF; CDR3 DNA: TGTGCCAGCAGTTACTCGGTGCGGGGGCAGGAATATGGCTACACCTTC
clone size: few; V gene: TRBV2; J gene: TRBJ1-1; D gene: TRBD1; CDR3 protein: CASSPGTGTEAFF; CDR3 DNA: TGTGCCAGCAGTCCCGGGACAGGGACTGAAGCTTTCTTT
clone size: .; V gene: TRBV6-5; J gene: TRBJ2-6; D gene: .; CDR3 protein: CARLTAGANVLTF; CDR3 DNA: TGTGCCAGACTAACGGCTGGGGCCAACGTCCTGACTTTC
clone size: .; V gene: TRBV6-5; J gene: TRBJ2-2; D gene: TRBD2; CDR3 protein: CASSYSGLAGSGELFF; CDR3 DNA: TGTGCCAGCAGTTATTCGGGACTAGCGGGATCCGGGGAGCTGTTTTTT
clone size: .; V gene: TRBV24-1; J gene: TRBJ1-2; D gene: .; CDR3 protein: CATSASGPVNYGYTF; CDR3 DNA: TGTGCCACCAGTGCTAGCGGACCAGTAAACTATGGCTACACCTTC
clone size: .; V gene: TRBV4-1; J gene: TRBJ1-5; D gene: .; CDR3 protein: CASRETGQLDQPQHF; CDR3 DNA: TGCGCCAGCAGGGAAACCGGACAGCTAGATCAGCCCCAGCATTTT
clone size: .; V gene: TRBV6-5; J gene: TRBJ1-4; D gene: TRBD1; CDR3 protein: CASRGTGDPNEKLFF; CDR3 DNA: TGTGCCAGCAGGGGGACAGGGGATCCTAATGAAAAACTGTTTTTT
clone size: .; V gene: TRBV4-2; J gene: TRBJ2-3; D gene: TRBD1; CDR3 protein: CASSQDADRGTDTQYF; CDR3 DNA: TGTGCCAGCAGCCAAGATGCGGACAGGGGGACAGATACGCAGTATTTT
clone size: few; V gene: TRBV2; J gene: TRBJ2-2; D gene: TRBD2; CDR3 protein: CASSEGLAGDTGELFF; CDR3 DNA: TGTGCCAGCAGTGAAGGACTAGCGGGAGATACCGGGGAGCTGTTTTTT